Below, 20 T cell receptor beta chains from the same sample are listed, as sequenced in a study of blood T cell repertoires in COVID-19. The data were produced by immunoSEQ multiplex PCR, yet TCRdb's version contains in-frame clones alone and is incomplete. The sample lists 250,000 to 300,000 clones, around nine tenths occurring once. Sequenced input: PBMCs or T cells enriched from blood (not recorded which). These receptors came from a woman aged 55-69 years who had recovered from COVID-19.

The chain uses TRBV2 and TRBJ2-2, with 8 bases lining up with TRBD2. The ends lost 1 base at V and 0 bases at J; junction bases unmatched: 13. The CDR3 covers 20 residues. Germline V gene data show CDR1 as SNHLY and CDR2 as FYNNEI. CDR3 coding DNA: TGTGCCAGCAGTGAAGGGGCTAGCGGGCGTACCTCCGCGAACACCGGGGAGCTGTTTTTT. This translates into CASSEGASGRTSANTGELFF.

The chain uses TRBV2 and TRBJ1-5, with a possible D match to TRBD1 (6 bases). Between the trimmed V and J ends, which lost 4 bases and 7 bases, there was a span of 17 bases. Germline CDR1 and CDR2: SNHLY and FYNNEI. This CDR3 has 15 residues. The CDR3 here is CASSGLRGGAQPQHF. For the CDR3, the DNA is TGTGCCAGCAGTGGCCTACGGGGGGGGGCCCAGCCCCAGCATTTT.

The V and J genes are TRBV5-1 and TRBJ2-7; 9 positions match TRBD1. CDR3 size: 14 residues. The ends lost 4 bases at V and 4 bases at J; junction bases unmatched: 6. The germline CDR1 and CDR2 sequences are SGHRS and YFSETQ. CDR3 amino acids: CASSPWDREYEQYF. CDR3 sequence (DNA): TGCGCCAGCAGCCCCTGGGACAGGGAGTACGAGCAGTACTTC.

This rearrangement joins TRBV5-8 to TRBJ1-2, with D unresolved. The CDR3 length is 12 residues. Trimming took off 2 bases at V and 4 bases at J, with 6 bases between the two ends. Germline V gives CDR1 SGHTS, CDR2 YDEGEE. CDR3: CASSLLLYGYTF. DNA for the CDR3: TGTGCCAGCAGCTTACTCCTCTATGGCTACACCTTC.

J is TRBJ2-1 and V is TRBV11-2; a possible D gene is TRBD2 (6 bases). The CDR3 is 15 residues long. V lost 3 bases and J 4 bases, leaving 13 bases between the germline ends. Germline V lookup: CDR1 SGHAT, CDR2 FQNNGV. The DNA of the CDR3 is TGTGCCAGCAGCTTTCCGGTAGCGGCTTACAATGAGCAGTTCTTC. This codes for CASSFPVAAYNEQFF.

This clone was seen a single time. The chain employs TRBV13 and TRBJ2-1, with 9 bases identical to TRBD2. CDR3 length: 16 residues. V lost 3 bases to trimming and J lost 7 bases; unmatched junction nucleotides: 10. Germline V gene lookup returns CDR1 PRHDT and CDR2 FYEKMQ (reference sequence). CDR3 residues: CASSFGLAPGINEQFF. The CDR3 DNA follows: TGTGCCAGCAGCTTTGGACTAGCGCCAGGGATAAATGAGCAGTTCTTC.

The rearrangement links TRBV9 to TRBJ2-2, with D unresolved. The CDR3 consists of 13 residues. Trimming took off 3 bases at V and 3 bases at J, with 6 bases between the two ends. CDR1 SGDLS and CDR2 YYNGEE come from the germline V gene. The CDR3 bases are TGTGCCAGCAGCGACCGGTACACCGGGGAGCTGTTTTTT. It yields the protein CASSDRYTGELFF.

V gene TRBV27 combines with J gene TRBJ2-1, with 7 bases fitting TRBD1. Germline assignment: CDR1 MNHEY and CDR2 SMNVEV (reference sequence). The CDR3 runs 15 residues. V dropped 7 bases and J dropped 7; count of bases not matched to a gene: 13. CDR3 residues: CASIGPGTVRNEQFF. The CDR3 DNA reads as TGTGCCAGCATAGGTCCTGGGACAGTTCGGAATGAGCAGTTCTTC.

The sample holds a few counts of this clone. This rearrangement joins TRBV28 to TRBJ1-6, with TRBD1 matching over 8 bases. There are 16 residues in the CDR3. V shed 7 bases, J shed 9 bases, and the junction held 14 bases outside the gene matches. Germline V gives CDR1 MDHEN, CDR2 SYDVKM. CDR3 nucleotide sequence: TGTGCCAGCACCTTGGGGAGGACAGGGCTTAGTTCACCCCTCCACTTT. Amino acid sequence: CASTLGRTGLSSPLHF.

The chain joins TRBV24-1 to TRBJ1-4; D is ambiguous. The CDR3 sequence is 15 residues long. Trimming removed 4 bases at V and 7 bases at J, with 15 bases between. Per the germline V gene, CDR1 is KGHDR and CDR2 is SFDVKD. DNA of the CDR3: TGTGCCACCAGTGACTCCTCGGGGTCGGGTGAAAAACTGTTTTTT. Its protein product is CATSDSSGSGEKLFF.

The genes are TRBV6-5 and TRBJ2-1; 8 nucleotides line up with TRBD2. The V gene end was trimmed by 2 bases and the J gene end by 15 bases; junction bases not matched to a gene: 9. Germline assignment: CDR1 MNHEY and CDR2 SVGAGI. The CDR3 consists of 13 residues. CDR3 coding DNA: TGTGCCAGCAGTTACGTTAGCGGGGCCCTCTTGTTCTTC. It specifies CASSYVSGALLFF.

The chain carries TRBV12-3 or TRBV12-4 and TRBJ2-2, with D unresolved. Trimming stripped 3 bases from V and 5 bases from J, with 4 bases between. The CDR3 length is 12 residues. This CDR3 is CASSFITGELFF. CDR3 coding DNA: TGTGCCAGCAGTTTCATTACCGGGGAGCTGTTTTTT.

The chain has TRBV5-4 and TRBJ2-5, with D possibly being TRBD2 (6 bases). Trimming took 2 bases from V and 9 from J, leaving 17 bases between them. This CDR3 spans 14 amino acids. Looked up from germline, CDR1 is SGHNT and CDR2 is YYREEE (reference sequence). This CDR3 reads CASSFTTPGEAQYF. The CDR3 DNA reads TGTGCCAGCAGCTTCACCACACCGGGGGAGGCCCAGTACTTC.

The CDR3 spells CASSLYPRLAGVGNYNEQFF. CDR3 coding DNA: TGTGCCAGCAGTTTATATCCTCGACTAGCGGGAGTCGGGAATTACAATGAGCAGTTCTTC. This chain connects TRBV27 to TRBJ2-1, with 12 bases matching TRBD2. V lost 1 base and J lost 4; bases outside the gene matches: 14. The CDR3 extends over 20 amino acids. Germline V gives CDR1 MNHEY, CDR2 SMNVEV (reference sequence).

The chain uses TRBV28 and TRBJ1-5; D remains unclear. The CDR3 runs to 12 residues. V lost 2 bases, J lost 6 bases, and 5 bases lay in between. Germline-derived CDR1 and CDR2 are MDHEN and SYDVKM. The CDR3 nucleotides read TGTGCCAGCAGTTTAAGTAGTCAGCCCCAGCATTTT. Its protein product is CASSLSSQPQHF.

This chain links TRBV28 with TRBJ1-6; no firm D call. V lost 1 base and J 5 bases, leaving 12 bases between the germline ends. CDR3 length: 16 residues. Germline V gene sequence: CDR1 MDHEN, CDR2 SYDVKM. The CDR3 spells CASSLLSLGHNSPLHF. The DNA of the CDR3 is TGTGCCAGCAGTTTATTATCCCTAGGCCATAATTCACCCCTCCACTTT.

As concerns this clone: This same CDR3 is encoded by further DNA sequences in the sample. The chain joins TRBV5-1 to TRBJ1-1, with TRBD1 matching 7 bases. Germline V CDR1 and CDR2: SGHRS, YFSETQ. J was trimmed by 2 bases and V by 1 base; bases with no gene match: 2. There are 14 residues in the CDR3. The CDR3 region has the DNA TGCGCCAGCAGCTTGCAAGGGGGCAACACTGAAGCTTTCTTT. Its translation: CASSLQGGNTEAFF.

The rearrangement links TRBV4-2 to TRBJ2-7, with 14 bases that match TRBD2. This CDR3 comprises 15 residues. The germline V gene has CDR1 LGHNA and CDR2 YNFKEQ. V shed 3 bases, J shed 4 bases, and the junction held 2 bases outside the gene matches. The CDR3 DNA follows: TGTGCCAGCAGCCAGGGACTAGCGGGGGAATACGAGCAGTACTTC. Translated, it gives CASSQGLAGEYEQYF.

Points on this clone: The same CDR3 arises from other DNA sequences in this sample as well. The CDR3 spells CASSVSGGTDTQYF. DNA of the CDR3: TGTGCCAGCAGCGTATCCGGGGGGACAGATACGCAGTATTTT. The genes are TRBV9 and TRBJ2-3; 7 bases line up with TRBD2. This CDR3 is 14 amino acids long. Germline CDR1 and CDR2: SGDLS and YYNGEE. V gave up 1 base and J gave up 3 bases; unmatched junction bases: 2.

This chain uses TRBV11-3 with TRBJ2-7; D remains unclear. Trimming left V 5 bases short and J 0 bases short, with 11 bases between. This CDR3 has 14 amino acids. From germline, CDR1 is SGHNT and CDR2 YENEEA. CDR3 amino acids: CASSNSSGSYEQYF. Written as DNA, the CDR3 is TGTGCCAGCAGCAACTCTAGTGGCTCCTACGAGCAGTACTTC.